The 28 T cell receptor beta chains given below trace back to one sample, sequenced in a study of cytomegalovirus exposure and HLA in healthy donors. Primers included in the PCR were 60 Vbeta and 13 Jbeta primers. Method: immunoSEQ multiplex PCR; TCRdb's copy keeps in-frame clones and lacks some. The sample has around 120,000 clones; around 80% are singletons. Material for sequencing was PBMCs. These receptor sequences come from a woman aged 50 to 65 in good health and CMV-seropositive.

In its sample, this clone was seen once. The chain has TRBV27 and TRBJ1-2, with TRBD1 matching over 9 bases. After removal of 5 bases from V and 5 bases from J, the junction contained 6 bases not matched to a gene. The CDR3 covers 14 residues. Germline V gene sequence: CDR1 MNHEY, CDR2 SMNVEV (reference sequence). CDR3 nucleotide sequence: TGTGCCAGCAGTCGGACAGGGGTGCGATATGGCTACACCTTC. Translating it yields CASSRTGVRYGYTF.

The J gene is TRBJ2-1, the V gene TRBV5-1, with D maybe TRBD1 (6 bases). The germline V and J ends were trimmed by 4 bases and 5 bases, with 16 bases remaining between them. This CDR3 has 15 amino acids. Per the germline V gene, CDR1 is SGHRS and CDR2 is YFSETQ. The CDR3 loop is CASSLDRMGNNEQFF. CDR3 DNA sequence: TGCGCCAGCAGCCTGGACAGAATGGGCAACAATGAGCAGTTCTTC. The full variable domain, rest sourced from reference TRBV5-1 and TRBJ2-1, is KAGVTQTPRYLIKTRGQQVTLSCSPISGHRSVSWYQQTPGQGLQFLFEYFSETQRNKGNFPGRFSGRQFSNSRSEMNVSTLELGDSALYLCASSLDRMGNNEQFFGPGTRLTVL.

The chain uses TRBV7-8 and TRBJ2-2, with TRBD2 matching 9 bases. Germline CDR1 SGHVS, CDR2 FQNEAQ. The CDR3 contains 16 residues. The J segment lost 9 bases and the V segment lost 1 base, leaving 9 bases of the junction unmatched. Here the CDR3 DNA reads TGTGCCAGCAGCTTAGGAGCGGGGGGTTCTAACAGGGAGCTGTTTTTT. Its protein product is CASSLGAGGSNRELFF.

The rearrangement links TRBV6-5 to TRBJ1-1; 10 bases align to TRBD1. Germline V gene sequence: CDR1 MNHEY, CDR2 SVGAGI. J lost 6 bases, V lost 4 bases, and 8 bases had no gene match. The CDR3 loop spans 15 amino acids. CDR3 region: CASSWGTGVMAEAFF. The CDR3 bases are TGTGCCAGCAGTTGGGGGACAGGGGTGATGGCTGAAGCTTTCTTT.

V and J are TRBV4-2 and TRBJ1-2; D perhaps matches TRBD1 (5 bases). CDR1 and CDR2 from the germline V gene are LGHNA and YNFKEQ. V was clipped by 0 bases and J by 5 bases, with 13 bases between them. The CDR3 is made up of 15 amino acids. CDR3: CASSQDGAAFYGYTF. The CDR3 nucleotides are TGTGCCAGCAGCCAAGATGGGGCGGCTTTTTATGGCTACACCTTC.

The chain joins TRBV5-1 to TRBJ2-1; D gene ambiguous. CDR1 is SGHRS, CDR2 YFSETQ, per germline. V shed 5 bases and J shed 8 bases, with 11 bases lying between them. CDR3 length equals 12 residues. CDR3 nucleotide sequence: TGCGCCAGCAGATTAGAGGCAGATGAGCAGTTCTTC. This translates into CASRLEADEQFF.

The V call is TRBV6-5, the J call TRBJ2-1, with unresolved D. This CDR3 contains 14 residues. Germline V lookup: CDR1 MNHEY, CDR2 SVGAGI. V was clipped by 0 bases and J by 4 bases, with 7 bases between them. CDR3 region: CASSYSIGYNEQFF. The DNA for the CDR3 is TGTGCCAGCAGTTACTCCATCGGTTACAATGAGCAGTTCTTC.

The chain combines TRBV5-1 with TRBJ2-7; TRBD2 aligns across 11 bases. Germline-derived CDR1 and CDR2 are SGHRS and YFSETQ. Trimming at V came to 0 bases and at J to 2 bases, leaving 1 base not matched to a gene. The CDR3 length is 15 residues. DNA for the CDR3: TGCGCCAGCAGCTTGGGACTAGCGGGGCCCTACGAGCAGTACTTC. Residues: CASSLGLAGPYEQYF.

The chain has TRBV29-1 and TRBJ1-2; 10 bases match TRBD1. The CDR3 loop spans 14 amino acids. In germline, CDR1 is SQVTM, CDR2 ANQGSEA. J gave up 4 bases and V 4 bases, and 6 bases lay outside the gene matches. The CDR3 region has the DNA TGCAGCGTTGCCCCGGGACAGGGGTCCTATGGCTACACCTTC. Its translation: CSVAPGQGSYGYTF.

The gene calls are TRBV4-2 and TRBJ1-2; 8 bases fit TRBD1. Germline CDR1 is LGHNA and CDR2 is YNFKEQ. The V and J ends lost 1 base and 1 base, in that order; junction bases with no gene match: 8. CDR3 length: 17 amino acids. CDR3 coding DNA: TGTGCCAGCAGCCAAGCCAGGGGGCGGGGGATTAACTATGGCTACACCTTC. Translated: CASSQARGRGINYGYTF.

V gene TRBV5-1 combines with J gene TRBJ1-1; D is undetermined. CDR1 SGHRS and CDR2 YFSETQ come from the germline V gene. CDR3 length equals 14 residues. The V and J ends lost 6 bases and 4 bases respectively, with 16 bases between them. Here the CDR3 DNA reads TGCGCCAGCAATCCTACGGGGTTCGGCACTGAAGCTTTCTTT. Translated, it gives CASNPTGFGTEAFF.

This clone came up once. J is TRBJ1-2 and V is TRBV5-1; 12 bases are a match to TRBD1. V lost 3 bases to trimming and J lost 8 bases; unmatched junction nucleotides: 8. The V gene's germline CDR1 is SGHRS and CDR2 YFSETQ. The CDR3 totals 15 residues. CDR3 in amino acids: CASSWGQGAQGGYTF. The CDR3 nucleotides are TGCGCCAGCAGCTGGGGACAGGGGGCGCAAGGAGGCTACACCTTC.

The chain links TRBV6-4 to TRBJ1-1, with D possibly TRBD1 on 5 matching bases. Trimming left V 5 bases short and J 4 bases short, with 11 bases between. The length of the CDR3 is 13 residues. Germline lookup yields CDR1 MRHNA and CDR2 SNTAGT. The DNA for the CDR3 is TGTGCCAGCAGTTTGGCTAGGGGCACTGAAGCTTTCTTT. Translated: CASSLARGTEAFF.

The chain couples TRBV30 to TRBJ1-6, with TRBD1 identical over 7 bases. The germline gives CDR1 GTSNPN, CDR2 SVGIG (reference sequence). Trimming removed 2 bases from V and 8 bases from J; junction bases left unmatched: 9. This CDR3 comprises 15 residues. CDR3 bases: TGTGCCTGGAGTAACGGAGGAGGGGGCCATTCACCCCTCCACTTT. Amino acids: CAWSNGGGGHSPLHF. Drawing the rest from reference TRBV30 and TRBJ1-6, the complete variable domain is SQTIHQWPATLVQPVGSPLSLECTVEGTSNPNLYWYRQAAGRGLQLLFYSVGIGQISSEVPQNLSASRPQDRQFILSSKKLLLSDSGFYLCAWSNGGGGHSPLHFGNGTRLTVT.

V and J are TRBV27 and TRBJ1-1; no reliable D call. This CDR3 has 16 amino acids. CDR1 is MNHEY, CDR2 SMNVEV, per germline (reference sequence). Trimming took off 5 bases at V and 0 bases at J, with 16 bases between the two ends. CDR3: CASSPPRGRLNTEAFF. CDR3 in DNA: TGTGCCAGCAGTCCACCTCGAGGCCGGCTGAACACTGAAGCTTTCTTT.

The rearrangement joins TRBV4-3 to TRBJ2-7; TRBD1 is a possible D gene (5 bases). CDR3 length: 14 amino acids. Between the trimmed V and J ends, which lost 1 base and 3 bases, there was a span of 10 bases. CDR1 LGHNA and CDR2 YSLEER come from the germline V gene. This chain's CDR3 is CASSQVGANYEQYF. CDR3 DNA sequence: TGCGCCAGCAGCCAAGTAGGGGCGAACTACGAGCAGTACTTC.

Concerning this clone itself: The missing conserved phenylalanine or tryptophan at the end of this CDR3 makes a read error likely. The DNA is omitted, as the CDR3 cannot be located on it reliably, and the CDR3 follows TCRdb's listing. The chain is built from TRBV6-4 and TRBJ1-1. The CDR3 numbers 9 amino acids, ends counted. The germline gives CDR1 MRHNA, CDR2 SNTAGT. This CDR3 reads CASSSRRSR.

The chain is built from TRBV30 and TRBJ1-5; weak D call: TRBD1 (5 bases). Trimming shortened V by 0 bases and J by 5 bases, and 11 bases separated the two germline ends. CDR3 length: 14 residues. The germline V gene has CDR1 GTSNPN and CDR2 SVGIG (reference sequence). CDR3 loop: CAWSVRQGDQPQHF. Here the CDR3 DNA reads TGTGCCTGGAGTGTAAGGCAGGGCGATCAGCCCCAGCATTTT.

CDR3 nucleotide sequence: TGTGCCAGCTCCTCTCGAAGTACAGGGACCAACGAGCAGTACTTC. It specifies CASSSRSTGTNEQYF. The V gene is TRBV6-1, the J gene TRBJ2-7, with D tentatively TRBD1 (6 bases). The CDR3 is 15 residues long. Trimming removed 8 bases from V and 5 bases from J, with 22 bases in between. From germline, CDR1 is MNHNS and CDR2 SASEGT.

This chain uses TRBV5-4 with TRBJ2-2; 8 bases agree with TRBD2. Looked up from germline, CDR1 is SGHNT and CDR2 is YYREEE (reference sequence). This CDR3 comprises 14 residues. Trimming cost V 6 bases and J 5 bases; bases outside gene matches: 6. CDR3 sequence (DNA): TGTGCCAGCAATACGGGGGGGCTTACCGGGGAGCTGTTTTTT. Encoded protein: CASNTGGLTGELFF.

The chain employs TRBV30 and TRBJ1-1; no clear D. V was trimmed by 5 bases and J by 4 bases, leaving 14 bases between them. This CDR3 contains 13 residues. CDR1 is GTSNPN, CDR2 SVGIG, per germline (reference sequence). The CDR3 here is CAWSVEGGTEAFF. The CDR3 DNA follows: TGTGCCTGGTCGGTTGAAGGCGGCACTGAAGCTTTCTTT.

The rearrangement joins TRBV18 to TRBJ1-1; TRBD1 matches at 9 bases. This CDR3 has 15 residues. After removal of 4 bases from V and 3 bases from J, the junction contained 6 bases not matched to a gene. Germline lookup yields CDR1 KGHSH and CDR2 LQKENI. The CDR3 protein is CASSQQGAQDTEAFF. The CDR3 DNA is TGTGCCAGCTCACAACAGGGGGCGCAGGACACTGAAGCTTTCTTT.

The chain carries TRBV30 and TRBJ1-2; the match to TRBD1 covers 11 bases. The CDR3 covers 13 residues. V gave up 5 bases and J gave up 8 bases; unmatched junction bases: 7. Germline V lookup: CDR1 GTSNPN, CDR2 SVGIG (reference sequence). The CDR3 sequence is CAWGPGQGGGYTF. The CDR3 DNA reads TGTGCCTGGGGTCCGGGACAGGGGGGCGGCTACACCTTC.

The chain couples TRBV4-3 to TRBJ2-5; D may be TRBD2 (5 bases). The CDR3 has 16 amino acids. Germline CDR1 LGHNA, CDR2 YSLEER. Trimming took 0 bases from V and 5 from J, leaving 16 bases between them. The CDR3 coding sequence is TGCGCCAGCAGCCAAGACTGTCCCCCTAGGAGGGAGACCCAGTACTTC. This sequence encodes CASSQDCPPRRETQYF.

The rearrangement links TRBV30 to TRBJ1-1; no firm D call. The V and J ends lost 0 bases and 4 bases respectively, with 9 bases between them. The CDR3 consists of 13 residues. Germline-derived CDR1 and CDR2 are GTSNPN and SVGIG (reference sequence). CDR3 bases: TGTGCCTGGAGTGTACGGGGAGGCACTGAAGCTTTCTTT. Translated, it gives CAWSVRGGTEAFF.

The gene calls are TRBV5-6 and TRBJ2-7; TRBD2 agrees at 8 bases. Germline V lookup: CDR1 SGHDT, CDR2 YYEEEE. The CDR3 spans 14 residues. V shed 6 bases and J 3 bases; nucleotides not matched to a gene: 8. The CDR3 nucleotides are TGTGCCAGCACCGGGTTAGCGGGACTCTACGAGCAGTACTTC. Protein product: CASTGLAGLYEQYF.

J is TRBJ2-2 and V is TRBV7-2, with D possibly TRBD1 on 5 matching bases. The CDR3 loop spans 15 amino acids. The germline CDR1 and CDR2 sequences are SGHTA and FQGNSA. V was shortened by 2 bases and J by 4 bases, with 11 bases between the two germline ends. CDR3 DNA sequence: TGTGCCAGCAGCTTATCCTGGGGCGGCACCGGGGAGCTGTTTTTT. It translates to CASSLSWGGTGELFF.

This clone was observed once. The chain couples TRBV27 to TRBJ2-4, with TRBD1 identical over 8 bases. The germline V gene has CDR1 MNHEY and CDR2 SMNVEV (reference sequence). The CDR3 has 12 residues. After removal of 5 bases from V and 10 bases from J, the junction contained 4 bases not matched to a gene. The DNA of the CDR3 is TGTGCCAGCAGTACCAGGGGGCGAATTCAGTACTTC. Translated: CASSTRGRIQYF.